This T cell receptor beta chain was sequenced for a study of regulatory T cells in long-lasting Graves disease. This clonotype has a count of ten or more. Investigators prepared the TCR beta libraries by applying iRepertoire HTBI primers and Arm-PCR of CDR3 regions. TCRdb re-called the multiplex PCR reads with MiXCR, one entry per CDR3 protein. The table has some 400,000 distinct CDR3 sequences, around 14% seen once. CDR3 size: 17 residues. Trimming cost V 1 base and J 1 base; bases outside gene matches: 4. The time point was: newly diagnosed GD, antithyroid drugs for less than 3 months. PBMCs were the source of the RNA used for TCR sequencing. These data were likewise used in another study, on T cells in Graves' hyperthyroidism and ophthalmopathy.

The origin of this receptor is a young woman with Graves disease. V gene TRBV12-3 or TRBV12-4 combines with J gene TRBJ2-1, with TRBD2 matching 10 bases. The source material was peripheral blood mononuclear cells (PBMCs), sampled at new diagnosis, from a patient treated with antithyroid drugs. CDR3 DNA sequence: TGTGCCAGCAGTTTAGGACTAGCGGGTAGATCCTACAATGAGCAGTTCTTC. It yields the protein CASSLGLAGRSYNEQFF.